This entry is about one T cell receptor (beta chain). This entry is derived from a study of technical replicates of blood from a few donors. Data came from immunoSEQ multiplex PCR; TCRdb stores just in-frame clones and leaves some out. The data hold about 84,000 clones, with roughly 98% observed a single time. The source is a human donor in good health. Material for sequencing was T cells isolated from PBMCs.

CDR3 protein: CASSWAVDTEAFF. DNA for the CDR3: TGTGCCAGCAGCTGGGCAGTGGACACTGAAGCTTTCTTT. This chain links TRBV11-3 with TRBJ1-1, with D hard to call. The CDR3 extends over 13 amino acids. CDR1 and CDR2 from the germline V gene are SGHNT and YENEEA. V was trimmed by 4 bases and J by 3 bases, leaving 9 bases between them. The full variable domain, with the rest looked up from reference TRBV11-3 and TRBJ1-1, is EAGVVQSPRYKIIEKKQPVAFWCNPISGHNTLYWYLQNLGQGPELLIRYENEEAVDDSQLPKDRFSAERLKGVDSTLKIQPAELGDSAVYLCASSWAVDTEAFFGQGTRLTVV.